The 6 T cell receptor beta chains below all came from one sample that was sequenced in a study of blood T cell repertoires in COVID-19. Sequencing used immunoSEQ multiplex PCR; TCRdb keeps in-frame clones, though not all of them. Of 200,000 to 300,000 clones in the sample, 75% to 85% were seen once. The sequenced material came from peripheral blood. Receptors were obtained from a middle-aged man who had recovered from COVID-19.

The rearrangement links TRBV6-4 to TRBJ2-3; D perhaps matches TRBD2 (5 bases). This CDR3 has 14 residues. V lost 7 bases and J 1 base, leaving 12 bases between the germline ends. CDR1 and CDR2 (germline): MRHNA, SNTAGT. CDR3 protein: CASKEALGTDTQYF. DNA for the CDR3: TGTGCCAGCAAGGAGGCCTTAGGCACAGATACGCAGTATTTT.

The rearrangement links TRBV2 to TRBJ2-5; 8 positions match TRBD1. This CDR3 is built from 15 residues. CDR1 and CDR2 (germline): SNHLY, FYNNEI. Trimming took 2 bases from V and 4 from J; bases not matched to a gene: 6. Here the CDR3 DNA reads TGTGCCAGCAGTGAACTGACAGGGGTAGGAGAGACCCAGTACTTC. It specifies CASSELTGVGETQYF.

V is TRBV11-3 and J is TRBJ1-1; the match to TRBD1 covers 8 bases. The length of the CDR3 is 13 residues. Unmatched junction bases numbered 6, after V lost 1 base and J lost 11 bases. Germline V gene sequence: CDR1 SGHNT, CDR2 YENEEA. This CDR3 is CASSLAGGREAFF. Here the CDR3 DNA reads TGTGCCAGCAGCTTAGCAGGGGGCAGGGAGGCTTTCTTT.

The rearrangement links TRBV11-3 to TRBJ2-5, with 8 bases that match TRBD2. Per the germline V gene, CDR1 is SGHNT and CDR2 is YENEEA. This CDR3 has 13 amino acids. V dropped 6 bases and J dropped 5; count of bases not matched to a gene: 5. For the CDR3, the DNA is TGTGCCAGCAGTTCTAGCGGGTGGGAGACCCAGTACTTC. Translating it yields CASSSSGWETQYF.

The chain is built from TRBV7-9 and TRBJ2-3, with D maybe TRBD1 (5 bases). Germline CDR1 and CDR2: SEHNR and FQNEAQ (reference sequence). This CDR3 spans 15 amino acids. Trimming left V 5 bases short and J 6 bases short, with 18 bases between. This CDR3 reads CASSRYTQGSDTQYF. CDR3 DNA sequence: TGTGCCAGCAGCCGATATACCCAGGGTTCGGATACGCAGTATTTT.

The rearrangement links TRBV12-3 or TRBV12-4 to TRBJ2-7; 8 bases fit TRBD1. The junction had 3 bases not matched to a gene; V was cut back by 7 bases and J by 1 base. This CDR3 comprises 13 residues. CDR3 in amino acids: CASKGQGSYEQYF. The CDR3 DNA sequence: TGTGCCAGCAAAGGACAGGGATCCTACGAGCAGTACTTC.